The clone carrying this T cell receptor (beta chain) was found a few times. The antigen remains undetermined. The germline CDR1 and CDR2 sequences are LNHDA and SQIVND (reference sequence). The CDR3 length is 11 residues. The V gene lost 3 bases and the J gene lost 5 bases, with 3 bases spanning the gap. TCRdb re-called the 5' RACE reads with MiXCR, one entry per CDR3 protein. This sample carries around 280,000 distinct CDR3 sequences, under 9% of them seen once, and the ten largest clones take approximately 2%. The sample comes from a study of identical twins. General study findings and limits: Conclusions rested on cross-sectional statistics rather than following the same donors.

Another study also made use of these data, one on yellow fever vaccine responses in identical twins.

The chain couples TRBV19 to TRBJ2-3, with D uncertain. The sample was memory (CD45RO+) T cells sorted from blood. The sequence was obtained from a woman between 18 and 30 years old in good health. CDR3 protein: CASSMEDTQYF. CDR3 DNA sequence: TGTGCCAGTAGTATGGAAGATACGCAGTATTTT.